The rows below give T cell receptor beta chains drawn from one sample of a study of Ad26.COV2.S vaccination and SARS-CoV-2 variants. Measured with immunoSEQ multiplex PCR; TCRdb has only the in-frame clones, and not every one. The table has more than 300,000 clones, around 88% seen once. Material: peripheral blood, obtained in a trial of Ad26.COV2.S vaccine versus placebo. Receptors were obtained from a person aged 18-60 years who received the Ad26.COV2.S COVID-19 vaccine or a placebo. CDR3s include the opening cysteine and the closing phenylalanine or tryptophan. Each record gives: clone size, J gene, D gene, V gene, CDR3 length, CDR3 DNA, CDR3 protein. D genes are given only for firm matches. Not every row has a clone size; where given, it reads once, few, many or a size class.

. | TRBJ2-1 | TRBD1 | TRBV3-1/TRBV3-2 | 15 | TGTGCCAGCAGCCGGGACCTTGGACAGGGTAATGAGCAGTTCTTC | CASSRDLGQGNEQFF
. | TRBJ2-1 | TRBD2 | TRBV9 | 15 | TGTGCCAGCAGCGTAGGCCCTAGCGGGAACAATGAGCAGTTCTTC | CASSVGPSGNNEQFF
. | TRBJ2-7 | . | TRBV2 | 13 | TGTGCCAGCAGGGCCGGACAGAGCTACGAGCAGTACTTC | CASRAGQSYEQYF
. | TRBJ2-1 | TRBD2 | TRBV5-1 | 15 | TGCGCCAGCAGCTTGGTGACTAGCGGGAACAATGAGCAGTTCTTC | CASSLVTSGNNEQFF
. | TRBJ2-1 | . | TRBV3-1/TRBV3-2 | 14 | TGTGCCAGCAGCCTCGGAGGGGCCCTCAATGAGCAGTTCTTC | CASSLGGALNEQFF
. | TRBJ1-5 | . | TRBV3-1/TRBV3-2 | 15 | TGTGCCAGCAGCCCGGGACCGTATAGCAATCAGCCCCAGCATTTT | CASSPGPYSNQPQHF
. | TRBJ1-3 | . | TRBV2 | 15 | TGTGCCAGCAGTGAGTTTAGAGGTTCTGGAAACACCATATATTTT | CASSEFRGSGNTIYF
. | TRBJ2-1 | . | TRBV11-2 | 15 | TGTGCCAGCAGCTTGGACTCGATCTCCTACAATGAGCAGTTCTTC | CASSLDSISYNEQFF
. | TRBJ1-5 | . | TRBV28 | 14 | TGTGCCAGCAGTATGACGGGTAGCAATCAGCCCCAGCATTTT | CASSMTGSNQPQHF
. | TRBJ1-2 | . | TRBV6-1 | 13 | TGTGCCAGCAGTGATCAGGGCTACTATGGCTACACCTTC | CASSDQGYYGYTF
. | TRBJ2-1 | . | TRBV28 | 12 | TGTGCCAGCAGTTTAAACAGCAATGAGCAGTTCTTC | CASSLNSNEQFF
. | TRBJ2-2 | . | TRBV5-4 | 13 | TGTGCCAGCAGCTTGGGGCAGCCCGGGGAGCTGTTTTTT | CASSLGQPGELFF
once | TRBJ1-2 | TRBD1 | TRBV5-4 | 14 | TGTGCCAGCAGCTCCCGGACAGGAGAGTATGGCTACACCTTC | CASSSRTGEYGYTF
. | TRBJ1-3 | . | TRBV18 | 14 | TGTGCCAGCTCCCCTGACAGGACTGGAAACACCATATATTTT | CASSPDRTGNTIYF
. | TRBJ1-1 | . | TRBV11-3 | 13 | TGTGCCAGCAGCTTAGGGCCGGACAGACAAGCTTTCTTT | CASSLGPDRQAFF
. | TRBJ2-3 | TRBD2 | TRBV29-1 | 14 | TGCAGCGTCCTCCGACTAGCGGGCACAGATACGCAGTATTTT | CSVLRLAGTDTQYF
. | TRBJ2-1 | TRBD1 | TRBV15 | 15 | TGTGCCACCAGCAGAGGTAGGACAGGGCCTTCAGGACAGTTCTTC | CATSRGRTGPSGQFF
few | TRBJ1-4 | . | TRBV6-2/TRBV6-3 | 15 | TGTGCCAGCAGTTCACGGAAGACAACTAATGAAAAACTGTTTTTT | CASSSRKTTNEKLFF
. | TRBJ2-4 | . | TRBV27 | 15 | TGTGCCAGCAGTCTTCACCGGGGGGCGAAAAACATTCAGTACTTC | CASSLHRGAKNIQYF
. | TRBJ2-5 | TRBD2 | TRBV7-9 | 15 | TGTGCCAGCAGCTTACACGGGGGGGCCGAGGAGACCCAGTACTTC | CASSLHGGAEETQYF
. | TRBJ2-7 | TRBD2 | TRBV2 | 14 | TGTGCCAGCAGAACTAGCGGGGGTTACTACGAGCAGTACTTC | CASRTSGGYYEQYF
. | TRBJ1-1 | . | TRBV18 | 16 | TGTGCCAGCTCACCGGCCCGACCCCCAACCAACACTGAAGCTTTCTTT | CASSPARPPTNTEAFF
. | TRBJ2-3 | TRBD2 | TRBV16 | 15 | TGTGCCAGCAGCCAACTAGCGGGGGGCGGAGATACGCAGTATTTT | CASSQLAGGGDTQYF
few | TRBJ1-2 | TRBD1 | TRBV19 | 16 | TGTGCCAGTAGTATAGATGCCGGGACAGGGGGCAGGAGCTACACCTTC | CASSIDAGTGGRSYTF
. | TRBJ1-1 | TRBD1 | TRBV5-6 | 17 | TGTGCCAGCAGCTTGGTAGGACAGGTAACAACCAACACTGAAGCTTTCTTT | CASSLVGQVTTNTEAFF
. | TRBJ1-2 | . | TRBV7-2 | 17 | TGTGCCAGCAGCCCCGGACTGGTTTTCTTTCTTAGCTATGGCTACACCTTC | CASSPGLVFFLSYGYTF
. | TRBJ1-4 | TRBD1 | TRBV15 | 17 | TGTGCCACCAGCAGAGGACCGGGACAGGGGGCGGATGAAAAACTGTTTTTT | CATSRGPGQGADEKLFF
once | TRBJ2-1 | TRBD1 | TRBV30 | 15 | TGTGCCTGGAGTGTACACAGGGGGTCTCGCAATGAGCAGTTCTTC | CAWSVHRGSRNEQFF
. | TRBJ1-2 | . | TRBV9 | 12 | TGTGCCAGCAGCCTTAGTGGTTATGGCTACACCTTC | CASSLSGYGYTF
. | TRBJ2-5 | . | TRBV15 | 14 | TGTGCCACCCGCCGAGACAGGAACGAAGAGACCCAGTACTTC | CATRRDRNEETQYF
once | TRBJ1-5 | . | TRBV19 | 15 | TGTGCCAGTAGTGGTACAGCCTATAGCAATCAGCCCCAGCATTTT | CASSGTAYSNQPQHF
. | TRBJ1-5 | . | TRBV30 | 13 | TGTGCCTGGAGTGTTACCACCAATCAGCCCCAGCATTTT | CAWSVTTNQPQHF
. | TRBJ2-7 | TRBD1 | TRBV28 | 15 | TGTGCCAGCAGCCCAACCGGGACAGGGTCCCACGAGCAGTACTTC | CASSPTGTGSHEQYF
. | TRBJ1-5 | . | TRBV12-3/TRBV12-4 | 13 | TGTGCCAGCAGTGGCGGGGTTAATCAGCCCCAGCATTTT | CASSGGVNQPQHF
once | TRBJ2-7 | . | TRBV10-3 | 12 | TGTGCCATCAGTGATCAGGGGCACGAGCAGTACTTC | CAISDQGHEQYF